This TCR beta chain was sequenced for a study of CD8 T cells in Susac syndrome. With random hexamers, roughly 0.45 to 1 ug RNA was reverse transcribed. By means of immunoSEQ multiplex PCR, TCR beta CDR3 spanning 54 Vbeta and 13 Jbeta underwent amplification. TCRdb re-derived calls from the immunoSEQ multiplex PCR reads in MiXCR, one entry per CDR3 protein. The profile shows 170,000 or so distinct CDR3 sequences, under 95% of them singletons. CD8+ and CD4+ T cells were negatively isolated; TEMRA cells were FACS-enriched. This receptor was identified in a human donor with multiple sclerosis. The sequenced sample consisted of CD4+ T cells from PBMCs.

CDR3 sequence (DNA): TGTGCCAGTAGTAAAACCTCGGGGGCCGGGACTGAAGCTTTCTTT. Translated: CASSKTSGAGTEAFF. The chain uses TRBV19 and TRBJ1-1; D might be TRBD1 (6 bases). This CDR3 region has 15 residues. CDR1 and CDR2 (germline): LNHDA, SQIVND (reference sequence). The V end was cut by 4 bases, the J end by 5 bases, with 17 bases between. The whole variable domain, filled in from reference TRBV19 and TRBJ1-1, reads DGGITQSPKYLFRKEGQNVTLSCEQNLNHDAMYWYRQDPGQGLRLIYYSQIVNDFQKGDIAEGYSVSREKKESFPLTVTSAQKNPTAFYLCASSKTSGAGTEAFFGQGTRLTVV.